This paragraph reports one T cell receptor beta chain. Its antigen is still unknown. The record originates from a study of T cells in Graves' hyperthyroidism and ophthalmopathy. Study context: Peripheral blood was collected at initial diagnosis, before any treatment. Broader study findings: Clonotypes that were expanded in thyroid above 0.001 mostly appeared in blood too.

Amplification targeted TCR beta CDR3 regions from RNA transcripts. With the HTBI primer set, the TCR CDR3 went through a first round of RT-PCR. TCRdb re-analysed the multiplex PCR reads in MiXCR, keeping a single row per CDR3 protein. In the table there are 450,000 to 500,000 distinct CDR3 sequences, about 20% of which are singletons. CDR1 is DFQATT, CDR2 SNEGSKA, per germline (reference sequence). With V trimmed by 3 bases and J by 3 bases, 8 bases remained unmatched. The CDR3 totals 15 residues. Sequencing input: blood. The sequence derives from an older woman with Graves' ophthalmopathy. The chain is built from TRBV20-1 and TRBJ1-1, with 9 nucleotides matching TRBD1. Written as DNA, the CDR3 is TGCAGTGCTAGCGACAGGGGGGGATGGGACACTGAAGCTTTCTTT. Translated: CSASDRGGWDTEAFF.